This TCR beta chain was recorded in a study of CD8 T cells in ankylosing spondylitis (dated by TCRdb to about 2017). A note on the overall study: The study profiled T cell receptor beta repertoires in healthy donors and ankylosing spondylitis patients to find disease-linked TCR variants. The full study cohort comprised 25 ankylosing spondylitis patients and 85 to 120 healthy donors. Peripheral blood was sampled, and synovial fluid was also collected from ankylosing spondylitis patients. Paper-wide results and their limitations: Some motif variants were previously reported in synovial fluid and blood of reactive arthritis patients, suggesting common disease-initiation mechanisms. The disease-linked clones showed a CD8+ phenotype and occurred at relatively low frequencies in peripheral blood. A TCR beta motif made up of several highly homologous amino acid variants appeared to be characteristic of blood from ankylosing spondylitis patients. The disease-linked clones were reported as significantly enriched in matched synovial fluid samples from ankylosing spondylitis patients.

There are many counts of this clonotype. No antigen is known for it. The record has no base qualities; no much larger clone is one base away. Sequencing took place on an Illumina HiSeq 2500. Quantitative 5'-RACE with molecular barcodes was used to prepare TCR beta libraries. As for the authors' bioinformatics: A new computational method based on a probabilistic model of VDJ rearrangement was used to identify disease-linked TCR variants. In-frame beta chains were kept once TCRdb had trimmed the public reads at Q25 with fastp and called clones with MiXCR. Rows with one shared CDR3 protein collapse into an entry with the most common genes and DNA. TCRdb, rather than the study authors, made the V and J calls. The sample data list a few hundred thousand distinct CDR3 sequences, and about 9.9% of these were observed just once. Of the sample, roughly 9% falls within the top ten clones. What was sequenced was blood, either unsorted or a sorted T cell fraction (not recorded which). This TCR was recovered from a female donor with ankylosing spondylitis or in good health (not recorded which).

CDR3 reads: CSARSPPSGSFYEQYF. The DNA reads TGCAGTGCTAGAAGCCCCCCGAGCGGGAGTTTTTACGAGCAGTACTTC. This sequence uses TRBV20-1 and TRBJ2-7; TRBD2 agrees with 8 junctional bases. CDR1 and CDR2 (DFQATT, SNEGSKA) derive from the germline V gene (reference sequence). The cysteine opens and the phenylalanine closes a CDR3 of 16 amino acids. The DNA shown is the 48-base CDR3, in frame from base 1. V lost 2 bases and J lost 4 bases, and the count of bases not matched to a germline gene is 13.